Sequencing of this TCR beta chain was carried out in a study of OX40 agonist ivuxolimab in advanced cancers. Germline CDR1 and CDR2: LNHDA and SQIVND (reference sequence). The length of the CDR3 is 15 residues. V was pared by 3 bases and J by 6 bases, with 3 bases of the junction left unmatched. Sequencing was performed with immunoSEQ multiplex PCR; in TCRdb, only in-frame clones are kept and a portion is missing. The repertoire has some 58,000 clones, roughly nine tenths of them found once; the top ten carry 1.5% to 2%. The chain combines TRBV19 with TRBJ2-3; 13 bases are shared with TRBD2. Specimen: CD4+ or CD8+ T cells sorted from blood, collected in a trial of the OX40 agonist ivuxolimab. This TCR derives from an adult with an advanced solid tumor such as melanoma, head and neck, liver or kidney cancer. DNA for the CDR3: TGTGCCAGTAGTATGGGACTAGCGGGGACTGATACGCAGTATTTT. Its protein is CASSMGLAGTDTQYF.